Listed below are T cell receptor beta chains from one sample, sequenced in a study of blood T cells in healthy people across ages. One entry per CDR3 protein results from TCRdb running MiXCR on the 5' RACE reads. Here the sample spans 750,000 to 850,000 distinct CDR3 sequences, just under 25% being singletons. The data also belong to a second study, concerning T cells of mothers and their children.

Sequencing used blood. Receptors were obtained from a boy between 10 and 17 years old in good health. Each CDR3 is given with its conserved first and last residue. The D gene is left open where the match is weak. The size entry is marked missing in some rows and otherwise reads once, few, many or a size class.

NA	NA	TRBV27	TRBJ2-1	13	CASSLFSGNEQFF	TGTGCCAGCAGTTTGTTTAGTGGCAATGAGCAGTTCTTC
TRBD1	NA	TRBV5-5	TRBJ1-1	16	CASSLDAGGLDTEAFF	TGTGCCAGCAGCTTGGACGCAGGGGGTTTGGACACTGAAGCTTTCTTT
NA	NA	TRBV4-3	TRBJ2-3	15	CASSQVGRVTDTQYF	TGCGCCAGCAGCCAAGTGGGGAGAGTCACAGATACGCAGTATTTT
TRBD2	NA	TRBV11-2	TRBJ2-3	16	CASSPGLAESTDTQYF	TGTGCCAGCAGCCCTGGACTAGCGGAAAGCACAGATACGCAGTATTTT
TRBD2	NA	TRBV7-2	TRBJ2-3	18	CASSLWPSGRALADTQYF	TGTGCCAGCAGCTTATGGCCTAGCGGGAGGGCCCTCGCAGATACGCAGTATTTT
NA	NA	TRBV2	TRBJ2-3	14	CASNRLLGTDTQYF	TGTGCCAGCAACCGACTATTGGGTACAGATACGCAGTATTTT
TRBD2	few	TRBV7-9	TRBJ2-7	18	CASSDGGTSGPNFYEQYF	TGTGCCAGCAGCGATGGGGGCACTAGCGGACCCAACTTTTACGAGCAGTACTTC
NA	NA	TRBV7-2	TRBJ1-5	14	CASSLARANQPQHF	TGTGCCAGCAGCTTAGCGCGGGCTAATCAGCCCCAGCATTTT
TRBD2	NA	TRBV5-6	TRBJ2-2	17	CASSPFGTSKHTGELFF	TGTGCCAGCAGCCCCTTTGGGACTAGTAAGCACACCGGGGAGCTGTTTTTT
TRBD1	few	TRBV4-3	TRBJ1-1	15	CASSQDRQGNTEAFF	TGCGCCAGCAGCCAAGATCGACAGGGGAACACTGAAGCTTTCTTT
TRBD2	NA	TRBV4-2	TRBJ2-1	20	CASSQDETSGKKSSYNEQFF	TGTGCCAGCAGCCAAGATGAGACTAGCGGGAAAAAAAGCTCCTACAATGAGCAGTTCTTC
TRBD1	NA	TRBV24-1	TRBJ1-4	15	CATNDSTGIIEKLFF	TGTGCCACCAATGATTCGACAGGGATAATCGAAAAACTGTTTTTT
TRBD2	few	TRBV5-1	TRBJ2-5	16	CASSLDLAGGPETQYF	TGCGCCAGCAGCTTGGACCTAGCGGGAGGGCCGGAGACCCAGTACTTC
NA	NA	TRBV4-2	TRBJ2-3	13	CASSQSLADTQYF	TGTGCCAGCAGCCAATCCCTGGCAGATACGCAGTATTTT
NA	few	TRBV20-1	TRBJ2-4	12	CSASAGGPRRRF	TGCAGTGCTAGTGCGGGTGGGCCGAGGCGACGGTTC
NA	NA	TRBV6-6	TRBJ2-4	15	CASSYSAGAINIQYF	TGTGCCAGCAGTTACTCGGCGGGGGCAATAAACATTCAGTACTTC
TRBD2	NA	TRBV20-1	TRBJ2-7	13	CSARGTSSYEQYF	TGCAGTGCTAGGGGGACTAGTTCCTACGAGCAGTACTTC
TRBD2	few	TRBV12-3/TRBV12-4	TRBJ2-1	16	CASSSGTRTAYNEQFF	TGTGCCAGCAGTTCCGGGACTAGGACCGCTTACAATGAGCAGTTCTTC
NA	NA	TRBV20-1	TRBJ1-6	14	CSAGDSSYNSPLHF	TGCAGTGCTGGAGACAGCTCCTATAATTCACCCCTCCACTTT
NA	few	TRBV6-5	TRBJ2-3	11	CASTNHDTQYF	TGTGCCAGCACCAACCACGATACGCAGTATTTT
NA	NA	TRBV27	TRBJ1-2	12	CASRGAQAGYTF	TGTGCCAGCAGAGGGGCGCAGGCTGGCTACACCTTC
TRBD1	many	TRBV7-2	TRBJ2-5	14	CASSKTGNQETQYF	TGTGCCAGCAGCAAGACAGGGAACCAAGAGACCCAGTACTTC
NA	few	TRBV5-1	TRBJ1-3	18	CASSLTTTDGFSGNTIYF	TGCGCCAGCAGCTTGACCACCACCGACGGGTTCTCTGGAAACACCATATATTTT
NA	many	TRBV4-1	TRBJ2-7	13	CASSQVGSYEQYF	TGCGCCAGCAGCCAAGTAGGTAGCTACGAGCAGTACTTC
TRBD2	NA	TRBV28	TRBJ2-4	17	CASSLPGGVLAKNIQYF	TGTGCCAGCAGTTTACCGGGGGGTGTTCTAGCCAAAAACATTCAGTACTTC
TRBD1	few	TRBV28	TRBJ1-4	15	CASSPTDRGYGKLFF	TGTGCCAGCAGTCCCACAGACAGGGGCTACGGAAAACTGTTTTTT
TRBD2	NA	TRBV7-9	TRBJ2-4	15	CASSPGLAGVNIQYF	TGTGCCAGCAGCCCCGGACTAGCGGGGGTAAACATTCAGTACTTC
TRBD2	NA	TRBV9	TRBJ2-3	15	CANSVWEGSTDTQYF	TGTGCCAACAGCGTATGGGAGGGGAGCACAGATACGCAGTATTTT
TRBD2	NA	TRBV27	TRBJ2-6	15	CASSVSGNGANVLTF	TGTGCCAGCAGTGTTAGCGGGAATGGGGCCAACGTCCTGACTTTC
TRBD2	few	TRBV4-1	TRBJ2-5	17	CASSQEGPGLMRETQYF	TGCGCCAGCAGCCAAGAAGGGCCGGGACTAATGCGGGAGACCCAGTACTTC
NA	few	TRBV3-1	TRBJ1-3	15	CACSQGRPSGNTIYF	TGTGCCTGCAGCCAAGGACGGCCCTCTGGAAACACCATATATTTT
NA	few	TRBV12-3/TRBV12-4	TRBJ1-1	14	CASSLVPGVTEAFF	TGTGCCAGCAGTTTGGTACCAGGGGTTACTGAAGCTTTCTTT
TRBD1	many	TRBV7-9	TRBJ2-7	12	CASSWDREVADF	TGTGCCAGCAGCTGGGACAGGGAGGTAGCGGACTTC
NA	few	TRBV4-1	TRBJ2-7	14	CASSHGSSSYEQYF	TGCGCCAGCAGCCACGGGTCTAGCTCCTACGAGCAGTACTTC
TRBD1	few	TRBV19	TRBJ1-1	12	CASHRGDTEAFF	TGTGCCAGTCACAGGGGGGACACTGAAGCTTTCTTT
TRBD2	few	TRBV28	TRBJ2-1	14	CASTLLGLADEQFF	TGTGCCAGCACTCTACTCGGACTAGCGGATGAGCAGTTCTTC
TRBD2	NA	TRBV7-2	TRBJ2-5	14	CASSPILAAETQYF	TGTGCCAGCAGCCCTATTCTAGCGGCAGAGACCCAGTACTTC
TRBD2	few	TRBV18	TRBJ2-7	18	CASSPLMVAGGSSYEQYF	TGTGCCAGCTCACCATTAATGGTAGCGGGAGGCAGCTCCTACGAGCAGTACTTC
NA	few	TRBV5-1	TRBJ2-5	16	CASSDPKGSSQETQYF	TGCGCCAGCAGCGACCCAAAGGGGTCCTCCCAAGAGACCCAGTACTTC
TRBD1	few	TRBV29-1	TRBJ1-2	15	CSVEGLGTGSGGYTF	TGCAGCGTTGAGGGACTGGGGACAGGGTCCGGAGGCTACACCTTC
TRBD1	few	TRBV9	TRBJ2-2	17	CASSAPKDRGDTGELFF	TGTGCCAGCAGCGCACCGAAGGACAGGGGTGACACCGGGGAGCTGTTTTTT
NA	many	TRBV27	TRBJ1-1	14	CASSLLGMNTEAFF	TGTGCCAGCAGTTTATTAGGGATGAACACTGAAGCTTTCTTT
TRBD1	NA	TRBV4-3	TRBJ1-1	15	CASSQGRGLITEAFF	TGCGCCAGCAGCCAAGGCAGGGGGCTTATCACTGAAGCTTTCTTT
TRBD1	few	TRBV5-1	TRBJ2-7	15	CASSPGTGGRGEQYF	TGCGCCAGCAGCCCGGGGACAGGGGGCCGTGGGGAGCAGTACTTC
NA	NA	TRBV30	TRBJ2-1	12	CAWSSEYNEQFF	TGTGCCTGGAGTTCAGAGTACAATGAGCAGTTCTTC
NA	NA	TRBV4-3	TRBJ2-3	17	CASSLVVRADTPDTQYF	TGCGCCAGCAGCCTCGTGGTTCGGGCAGACACACCAGATACGCAGTATTTT
TRBD1	NA	TRBV28	TRBJ1-4	15	CASRGGTGVQEKLFF	TGTGCCAGCAGGGGGGGGACAGGGGTTCAAGAAAAACTGTTTTTT
NA	NA	TRBV28	TRBJ2-7	14	CASSLWADANEQYF	TGTGCCAGCAGTCTCTGGGCCGACGCTAACGAGCAGTACTTC
TRBD1	NA	TRBV20-1	TRBJ1-6	15	CSARDIGQDNSPLHF	TGCAGTGCTAGAGATATAGGACAGGACAATTCACCCCTCCACTTT
NA	NA	TRBV6-6	TRBJ1-1	12	CASSQGPVHDFF	TGTGCCAGCAGCCAAGGACCCGTTCACGATTTCTTT
NA	NA	TRBV4-1	TRBJ1-1	14	CASSLIRGEAEAFF	TGTGCCAGCAGCCTAATCAGGGGAGAAGCTGAAGCTTTCTTT
NA	NA	TRBV7-2	TRBJ1-1	13	CASSLGKGPEAFF	TGTGCCAGCAGCTTAGGCAAGGGCCCAGAAGCTTTCTTT
TRBD1	many	TRBV28	TRBJ1-1	16	CASSETGGRVNTEAFF	TGTGCCAGCAGTGAGACAGGGGGACGAGTGAACACTGAAGCTTTCTTT
NA	few	TRBV28	TRBJ2-1	13	CASSKGGKNEQFF	TGTGCCAGCAGTAAGGGGGGCAAGAATGAGCAGTTCTTC